This T cell receptor (beta chain) was observed in a study of cytomegalovirus exposure and HLA in healthy donors. The study ran its PCR with 60 Vbeta and 13 Jbeta primers. Using immunoSEQ multiplex PCR, the repertoire was profiled, and TCRdb retains in-frame clones only, with some absent. This repertoire shows approximately 120,000 clones, around 73% found once; its top ten account for roughly 1.2%. This CDR3 is built from 15 residues. V was trimmed by 5 bases and J by 4 bases, leaving 16 bases between them. CDR1 SGHAT and CDR2 FQNNGV come from the germline V gene. Details on this clone: Antigen: not known.

Findings of the study overall: Segments of the TCR beta V type were, in most cases, productive about 87% or about 30% of the time in an earlier analysis.

The receptor's source is a man aged 50 to 60 in good health and CMV-seronegative. Sequenced: PBMCs. The chain uses TRBV11-2 and TRBJ2-3; the D gene is possibly TRBD2 (6 bases). In DNA, the CDR3 is TGTGCCAGCAGCGACGGCGGGACCCCCCCAGATACGCAGTATTTT. Protein sequence: CASSDGGTPPDTQYF.